The T cell receptor beta chain under discussion was sequenced for a study of regulatory T cells in long-lasting Graves disease. This clonotype showed up many times. The time point was: newly diagnosed GD, antithyroid drugs for less than 3 months. Generation of the TCR library employed RNA extracted from PBMCs. CDR1 and CDR2 from the germline V gene are MDHEN and SYDVKM. The CDR3 loop spans 12 amino acids. Between the trimmed V and J ends, which lost 4 bases and 5 bases, there was a span of 9 bases. Construction of the TCR beta libraries employed iRepertoire HTBI primers in conjunction with Arm-PCR of CDR3 regions. From the multiplex PCR reads, TCRdb called clonotypes with MiXCR, one entry per CDR3 protein. Of 350,000 to 450,000 distinct CDR3 sequences listed, over 15% are singletons. In addition, the sample was reused for a study of T cells in Graves' hyperthyroidism and ophthalmopathy. As reported in that work: It was uncontrolled infection, other autoimmune disease, pregnancy or lactation that excluded patients. Based on clinical symptoms, serum thyroxine and TRAb, thyroid ultrasound and orbital computed tomography, diagnoses were reached.

Sequencing used peripheral blood mononuclear cells (PBMCs), obtained at new diagnosis, from a patient treated with antithyroid drugs. V gene TRBV28 combines with J gene TRBJ2-7; perhaps TRBD2 as D (6 bases). The receptor was derived from a man aged 40-55 years with Graves disease. The CDR3 loop is CASSSAGHEQYF. In DNA, the CDR3 is TGTGCCAGCAGTTCAGCGGGTCACGAGCAGTACTTC.